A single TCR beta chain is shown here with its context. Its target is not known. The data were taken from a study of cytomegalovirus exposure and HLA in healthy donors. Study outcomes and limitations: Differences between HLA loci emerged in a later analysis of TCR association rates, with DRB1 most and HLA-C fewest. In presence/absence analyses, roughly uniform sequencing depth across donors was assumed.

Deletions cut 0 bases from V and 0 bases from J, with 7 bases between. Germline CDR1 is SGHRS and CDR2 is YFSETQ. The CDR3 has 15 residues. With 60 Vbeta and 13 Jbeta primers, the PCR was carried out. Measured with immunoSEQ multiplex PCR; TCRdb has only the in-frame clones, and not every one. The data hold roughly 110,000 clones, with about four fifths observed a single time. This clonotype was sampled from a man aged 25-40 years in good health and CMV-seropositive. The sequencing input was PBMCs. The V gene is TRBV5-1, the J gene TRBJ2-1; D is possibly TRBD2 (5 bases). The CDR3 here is CASSLAAGSYNEQFF. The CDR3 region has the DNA TGCGCCAGCAGCTTGGCGGCGGGCTCCTACAATGAGCAGTTCTTC.